This T cell receptor (beta chain) was profiled in a study of T cell responses to AZD1222 COVID-19 vaccine. Overall study findings and caveats: Samples come after the peak T cell response, not at day 14. Only 5 or 6 individuals given AZD1222 were seropositive at baseline.

Only in-frame clones appear in the TCRdb table, and some are missing; sequencing was by immunoSEQ multiplex PCR. The sample includes 180,000 or so clones, under 95% seen only once; the top ten take 1.3%. The analysis combined second doses at about 4 or about 12 weeks. As concerns this clone: What it binds is unknown.

The sequencing here drew on peripheral blood, taken 28 days after the second AZD1222 dose. The sequence came from an adult who received the AZD1222 COVID-19 vaccine.

The CDR3 sequence is CSASQGLEQYF. The CDR3 DNA reads as TGCAGTGCTAGCCAGGGGCTCGAGCAGTACTTC. The V gene is TRBV20-1, the J gene TRBJ2-7, with D tentatively TRBD1 (6 bases). CDR1 is DFQATT and CDR2 is SNEGSKA in the germline V gene (reference sequence). CDR3 length: 11 residues. V was shortened by 3 bases and J by 6 bases, with 9 bases between the two germline ends.